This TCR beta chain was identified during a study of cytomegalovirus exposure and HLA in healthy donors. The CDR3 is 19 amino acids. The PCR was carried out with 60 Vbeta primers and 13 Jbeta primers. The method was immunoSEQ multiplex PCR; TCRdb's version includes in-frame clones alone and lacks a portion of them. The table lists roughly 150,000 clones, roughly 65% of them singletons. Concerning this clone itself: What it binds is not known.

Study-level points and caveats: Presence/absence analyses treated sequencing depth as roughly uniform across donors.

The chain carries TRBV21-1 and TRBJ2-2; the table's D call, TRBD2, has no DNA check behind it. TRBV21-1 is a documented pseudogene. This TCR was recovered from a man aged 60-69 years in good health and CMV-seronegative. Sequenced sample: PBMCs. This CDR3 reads CASSIRLAGPTVNTGELFF. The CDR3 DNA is TGTGCCAGCAGCATAAGACTAGCGGGGCCGACCGTTAACACCGGGGAGCTGTTTTTT.